Sequencing of this T cell receptor beta chain was carried out in a study of shared clonotypes between healthy human individuals. Study-wide background: For every donor, three CD4 naive, three CD4 memory, two CD8 naive and one CD8 memory plates were used.

Genomic DNA (from each subset) was split evenly across several immunoSEQ plates. Clones were read by immunoSEQ multiplex PCR, and TCRdb kept only the in-frame ones, dropping some. The sample records about 690,000 clones, roughly 88% being singletons. CD8 memory comprised CD45RO+ plus CCR7-negative CD45RA+ TemRA cells. The sequence was collected from a man aged 18 to 35 in good health. Some clones in this sample may be carry-over from other donors' samples. Specimen: memory CD8+ T cells from PBMCs. Subset noted: CD45RO+ cells pooled with CCR7-negative TemRA cells.

CDR3 amino acids: CASSLSTDSYEQYF. The CDR3 DNA sequence: TGTGCCAGCAGCTTAAGTACGGACTCCTACGAGCAGTACTTC. V gene TRBV11-3 combines with J gene TRBJ2-7; no clear D. The CDR3 loop spans 14 amino acids. The V gene lost 2 bases and the J gene lost 0 bases, with 8 bases spanning the gap. Looked up from germline, CDR1 is SGHNT and CDR2 is YENEEA.